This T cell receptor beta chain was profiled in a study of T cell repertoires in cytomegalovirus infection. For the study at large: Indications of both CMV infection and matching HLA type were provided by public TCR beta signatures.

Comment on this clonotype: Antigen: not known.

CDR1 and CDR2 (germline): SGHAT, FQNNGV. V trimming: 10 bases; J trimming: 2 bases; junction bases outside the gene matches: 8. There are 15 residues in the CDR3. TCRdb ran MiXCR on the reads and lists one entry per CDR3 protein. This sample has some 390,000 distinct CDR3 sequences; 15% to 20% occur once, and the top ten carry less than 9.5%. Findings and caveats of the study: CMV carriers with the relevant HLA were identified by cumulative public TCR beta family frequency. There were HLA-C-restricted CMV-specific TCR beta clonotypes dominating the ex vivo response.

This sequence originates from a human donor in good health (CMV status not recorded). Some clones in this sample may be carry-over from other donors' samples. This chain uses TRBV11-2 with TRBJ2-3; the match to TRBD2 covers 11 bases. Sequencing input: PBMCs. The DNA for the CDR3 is TGTGCCACTATTCGACTAGCGGGGAACACAGATACGCAGTATTTT. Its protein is CATIRLAGNTDTQYF. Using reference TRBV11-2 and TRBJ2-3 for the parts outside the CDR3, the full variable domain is EAGVAQSPRYKIIEKRQSVAFWCNPISGHATLYWYQQILGQGPKLLIQFQNNGVVDDSQLPKDRFSAERLKGVDSTLKIQPAKLEDSAVYLCATIRLAGNTDTQYFGPGTRLTVL.